This T cell receptor (beta chain) is drawn from a study of radiotherapy plus CTLA-4 blockade in lung cancer. Study-level findings and limits: Reports identified early blood T cell clone dynamics, with interferon-beta, as the best response predictor. Blood saw expansion of tumor-derived TCR clones after radiotherapy plus ipilimumab.

The table came from immunoSEQ multiplex PCR; TCRdb's copy has only in-frame clones and leaves some out. The sample carries roughly 39,000 clones, about 80% recorded once. With regard to this clone: Antigen: not known.

CDR1 and CDR2 (germline): MDHEN, SYDVKM. The trim removed 5 bases at V and 8 bases at J, leaving 5 bases unmatched. The CDR3 has 12 residues. This chain connects TRBV28 to TRBJ1-2; 7 nucleotides align to TRBD1. Material: peripheral blood, obtained from a patient treated with radiotherapy plus ipilimumab. The clonotype was recovered from a human donor with non-small cell lung cancer who had stable disease on radiotherapy plus ipilimumab. CDR3 region: CASSRQGRGYTF. In DNA form, the CDR3 reads TGTGCCAGCAGTAGACAGGGCCGCGGCTACACCTTC.